This T cell receptor beta chain was recorded in a study of blood T cell repertoires in COVID-19 (dated by TCRdb to 2019 to 2021). As for the study more broadly: Samples covering the acute and convalescent phases of COVID-19 were provided by collaborators in the United States, Italy and Spain. The repertoires were released in a freely available public database intended as a resource for research on the immune response to SARS-CoV-2. Where available, HLA class I and class II types were taken from metadata supplied by the sample provider and were not determined by assay-based typing. The material from the prospective study consisted of cDNA or gDNA derived from T cells, B-cell-depleted T cells, or PBMCs. The samples were drawn from the first 160 participants of the ongoing ImmuneRACE study and from over a thousand subjects provided by 6 global collaborators. Subjects who had been exposed to COVID-19, were actively infected with it, or had recovered from it provided the deeply sampled blood TCRbeta repertoires that made up the dataset. Nearly every sample came with metadata listing a de-identified subject ID, COVID-19 status, age in years and sex.

Results the study describes overall, beyond this receptor: The quantity of clinical and demographic metadata differed by source and by participant and was supplied without curation.

In the prospective study, participants were roughly 18 to 90 years old, resided in fewer than 25 geographic areas of the United States, and were enrolled through a virtual design. To assign participants to cohorts, the prospective study relied on clinical history that participants themselves reported in a screening survey and a study questionnaire. Recovered participants in ImmuneRACE Cohort 3 were defined as having two consecutive negative NP/OP PCR tests, clearance from a healthcare professional, or resolution of symptoms. Each participant in the prospective study had whole blood, serum and a nasopharyngeal or oropharyngeal swab collected by mobile phlebotomists. Over an approximately 2-month period, participants in the prospective study had the option of providing additional blood draws and questionnaires. Before DNA extraction, prospective study blood samples were shipped either frozen or at room temperature.

With regard to this clone: Its antigen target is currently unknown. Base qualities are missing; no much larger clone stands one base away.

TCRbeta CDR3 regions were amplified from genomic DNA by means of the immunoSEQ Assay, a bias-controlled multiplex PCR. The original pipeline was this. The number of nucleated cells in each sample was estimated from the amplification of reference gene primers within the assay. To quantify the absolute abundance of each unique TCRbeta CDR3 rearrangement, sequence reads were collapsed and filtered. Productive Simpson clonality was computed per sample as the square root of Simpson's diversity index over productive rearrangements. As stored in TCRdb, this immuneACCESS dataset retains in-frame rearrangements with V and J assigned. A fraction of the clones does not appear; measured against another copy, unresolved V genes explain less than half of the discrepancy, and the remainder lacks a known reason. For V, J and clone size, that table is used; D and trimming come from the DNA. This sample gives about 220,000 clones in total; around 89% of them show up just once. Roughly 2.5% of the sample goes to the ten largest clones.

The germline V gene (reference sequence) specifies SEHNR as CDR1 and FQNEAQ as CDR2. Trimming removed 0 bases from V and 6 bases from J, leaving 8 bases between the germline ends. The CDR3 goes from the cysteine to the phenylalanine over 13 residues. The kept DNA is CDR3 alone, 39 bases in frame from the first base. This sequence originates from a woman in her twenties or thirties who had recovered from COVID-19. The sequenced sample was PBMCs or T cells enriched from blood (not recorded which). The V and J segments used are TRBV7-9 and TRBJ1-2; the D gene remains uncertain. The DNA reads as follows: TGTGCCAGCAGCTTAGCGACTCAAGATGGCTACACCTTC. This sequence encodes CASSLATQDGYTF.